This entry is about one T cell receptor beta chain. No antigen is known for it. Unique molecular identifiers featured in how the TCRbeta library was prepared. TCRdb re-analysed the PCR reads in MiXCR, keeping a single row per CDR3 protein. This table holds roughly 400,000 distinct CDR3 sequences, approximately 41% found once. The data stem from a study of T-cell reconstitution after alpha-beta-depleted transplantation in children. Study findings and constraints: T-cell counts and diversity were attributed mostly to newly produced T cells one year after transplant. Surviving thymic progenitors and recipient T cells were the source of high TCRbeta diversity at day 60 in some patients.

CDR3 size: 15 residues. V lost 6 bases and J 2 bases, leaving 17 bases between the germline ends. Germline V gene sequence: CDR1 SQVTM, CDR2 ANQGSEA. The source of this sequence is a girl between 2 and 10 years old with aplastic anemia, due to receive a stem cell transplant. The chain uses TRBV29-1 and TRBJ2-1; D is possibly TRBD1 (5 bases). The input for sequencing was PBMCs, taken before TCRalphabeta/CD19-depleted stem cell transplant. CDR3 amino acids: CSVRGQGIPYNEQFF. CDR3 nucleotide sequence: TGCAGCGTCCGTGGACAAGGGATTCCCTACAATGAGCAGTTCTTC.